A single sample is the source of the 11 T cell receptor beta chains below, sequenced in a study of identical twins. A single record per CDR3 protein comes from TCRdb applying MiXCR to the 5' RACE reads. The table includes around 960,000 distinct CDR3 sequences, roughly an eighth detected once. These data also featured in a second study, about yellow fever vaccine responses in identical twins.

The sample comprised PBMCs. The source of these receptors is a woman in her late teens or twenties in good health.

The CDR3 spells CASSPYRDRQMNTEAFF. In nucleotides, the CDR3 is TGTGCCAGCTCACCTTACCGGGACAGACAAATGAACACTGAAGCTTTCTTT. V is TRBV18 and J is TRBJ1-1, with TRBD1 matching over 7 bases. Germline V gives CDR1 KGHSH, CDR2 LQKENI. The CDR3 is 17 amino acids. After removal of 3 bases from V and 0 bases from J, the junction contained 10 bases not matched to a gene.

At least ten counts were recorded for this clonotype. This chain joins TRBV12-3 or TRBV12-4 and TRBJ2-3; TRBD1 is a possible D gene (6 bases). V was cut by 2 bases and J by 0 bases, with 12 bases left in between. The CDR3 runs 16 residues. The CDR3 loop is CASSLIRTVSTDTQYF. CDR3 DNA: TGTGCCAGCAGTTTAATCAGGACAGTTAGCACAGATACGCAGTATTTT.

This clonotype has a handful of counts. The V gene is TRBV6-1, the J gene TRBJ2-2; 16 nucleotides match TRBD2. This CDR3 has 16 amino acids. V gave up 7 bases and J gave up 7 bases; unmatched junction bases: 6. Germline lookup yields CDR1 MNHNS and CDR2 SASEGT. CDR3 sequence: CASTGTSGGAFGELFF. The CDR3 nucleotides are TGTGCCAGCACCGGGACTAGCGGGGGGGCGTTCGGGGAGCTGTTTTTT.

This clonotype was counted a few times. This CDR3 reads CASSPGGSGRALETQYF. CDR3 sequence (DNA): TGCGCCAGCAGCCCCGGGGGTAGCGGGAGGGCCTTAGAGACCCAGTACTTC. The chain couples TRBV4-1 to TRBJ2-5, with TRBD2 matching 11 bases. The CDR3 extends over 17 amino acids. J lost 4 bases, V lost 4 bases, and 11 bases had no gene match. From germline, CDR1 is MGHRA and CDR2 YSYEKL.

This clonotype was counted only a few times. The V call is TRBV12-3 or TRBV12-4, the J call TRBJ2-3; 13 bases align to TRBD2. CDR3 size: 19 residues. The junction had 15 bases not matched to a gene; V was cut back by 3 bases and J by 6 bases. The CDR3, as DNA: TGTGCCAGCAGTTTCAACCCTACTAGCGGGAGGGCCCTCACCGATACGCAGTATTTT. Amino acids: CASSFNPTSGRALTDTQYF.

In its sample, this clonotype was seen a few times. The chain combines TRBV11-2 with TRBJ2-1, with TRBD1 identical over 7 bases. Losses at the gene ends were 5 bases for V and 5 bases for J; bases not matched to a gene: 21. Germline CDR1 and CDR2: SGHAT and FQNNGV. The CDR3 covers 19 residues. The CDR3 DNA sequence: TGTGCCAGCAGCCCCCAGCCTGACAGGGCGCTATGGCGGCACAATGAGCAGTTCTTC. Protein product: CASSPQPDRALWRHNEQFF.

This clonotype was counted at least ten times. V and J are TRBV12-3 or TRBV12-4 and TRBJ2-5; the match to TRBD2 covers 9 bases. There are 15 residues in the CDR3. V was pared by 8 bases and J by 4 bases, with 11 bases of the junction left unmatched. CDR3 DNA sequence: TGTGCCAGCGGAGACAGCGGGGGGAGGCTAGAGACCCAGTACTTC. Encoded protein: CASGDSGGRLETQYF.

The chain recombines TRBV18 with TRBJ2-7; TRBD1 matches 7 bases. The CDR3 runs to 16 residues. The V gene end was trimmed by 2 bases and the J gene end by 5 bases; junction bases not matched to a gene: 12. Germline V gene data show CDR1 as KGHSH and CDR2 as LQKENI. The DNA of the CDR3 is TGTGCCAGCTCACCAAATCGAGGGGGCTTCGCGAACGAGCAGTACGTC. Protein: CASSPNRGGFANEQYV.

The CDR3 loop reads CSAGQGVGYEQYF. Here the CDR3 DNA reads TGCAGTGCTGGACAGGGGGTAGGCTACGAGCAGTACTTC. J is TRBJ2-7 and V is TRBV20-1; 10 positions agree with TRBD1. Germline V CDR1 and CDR2: DFQATT, SNEGSKA (reference sequence). The CDR3 totals 13 residues. The trim removed 5 bases at V and 3 bases at J, leaving 4 bases unmatched.

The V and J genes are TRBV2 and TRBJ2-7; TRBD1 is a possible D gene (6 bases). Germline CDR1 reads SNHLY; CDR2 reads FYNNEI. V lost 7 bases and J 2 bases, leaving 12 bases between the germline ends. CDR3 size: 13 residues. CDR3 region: CASTTRTAYEQYV. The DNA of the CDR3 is TGTGCCAGCACCACCCGGACAGCCTACGAGCAGTACGTC.

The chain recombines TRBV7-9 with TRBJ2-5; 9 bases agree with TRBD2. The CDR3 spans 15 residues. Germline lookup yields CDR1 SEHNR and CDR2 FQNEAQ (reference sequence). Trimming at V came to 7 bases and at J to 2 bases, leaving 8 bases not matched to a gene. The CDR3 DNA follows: TGTGCCAGCAATCGGGCTAGCGGGACTCAAGAGACCCAGTACTTC. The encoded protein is CASNRASGTQETQYF.